Below, one TCR beta chain is given with its context. The data originate from a study of blood T cell repertoires in COVID-19. For the study at large: The origin of the acute and convalescent COVID-19 samples was the United States, Italy and Spain.

The assay was immunoSEQ multiplex PCR, and TCRdb's table has in-frame clones only and misses some. The profile shows about 99,000 clones, roughly 84% of them singletons. This CDR3 spans 14 amino acids. Trimming cost V 2 bases and J 4 bases, with 11 bases left between them. Germline V lookup: CDR1 SGHVS, CDR2 FQNEAQ. V is TRBV7-8 and J is TRBJ1-2; D possibly corresponds to TRBD1 (6 bases). This receptor was taken from a woman aged 60-75 years in a cohort sampled during active or convalescent COVID-19. The sample consisted of peripheral blood. The CDR3 here is CASSLNRVGYGYTF. CDR3 nucleotides: TGTGCCAGCAGCTTAAACAGGGTGGGCTATGGCTACACCTTC.